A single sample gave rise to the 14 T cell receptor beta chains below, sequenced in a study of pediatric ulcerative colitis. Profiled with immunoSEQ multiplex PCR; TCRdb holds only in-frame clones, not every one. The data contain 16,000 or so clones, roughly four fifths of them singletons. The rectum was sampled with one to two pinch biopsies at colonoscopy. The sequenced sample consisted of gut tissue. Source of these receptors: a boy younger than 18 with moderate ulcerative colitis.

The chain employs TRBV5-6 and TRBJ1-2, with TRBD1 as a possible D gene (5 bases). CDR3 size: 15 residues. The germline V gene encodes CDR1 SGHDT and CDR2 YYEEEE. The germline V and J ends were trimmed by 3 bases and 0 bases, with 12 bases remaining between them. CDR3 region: CASSWAGTTNYGYTF. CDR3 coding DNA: TGTGCCAGCAGCTGGGCCGGGACTACTAACTATGGCTACACCTTC.

CDR3 nucleotide sequence: TGCGCCAGCAGCCCAGACAGGGGAGCAGAAAAACTGTTTTTT. It yields the protein CASSPDRGAEKLFF. V is TRBV5-1 and J is TRBJ1-4; 8 bases map to TRBD1. Looked up from germline, CDR1 is SGHRS and CDR2 is YFSETQ. V was clipped by 4 bases and J by 8 bases; unmatched bases: 7. This CDR3 comprises 14 residues. The entire variable domain, with the rest obtained from reference TRBV5-1 and TRBJ1-4, is as follows: KAGVTQTPRYLIKTRGQQVTLSCSPISGHRSVSWYQQTPGQGLQFLFEYFSETQRNKGNFPGRFSGRQFSNSRSEMNVSTLELGDSALYLCASSPDRGAEKLFFGSGTQLSVL.

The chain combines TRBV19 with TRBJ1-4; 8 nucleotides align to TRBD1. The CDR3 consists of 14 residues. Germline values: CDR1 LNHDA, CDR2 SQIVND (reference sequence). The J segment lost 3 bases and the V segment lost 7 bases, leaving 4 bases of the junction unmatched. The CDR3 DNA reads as TGTGCCAGTACCTGCAGGGGGCCTAATGAAAAACTGTTTTTT. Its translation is CASTCRGPNEKLFF.

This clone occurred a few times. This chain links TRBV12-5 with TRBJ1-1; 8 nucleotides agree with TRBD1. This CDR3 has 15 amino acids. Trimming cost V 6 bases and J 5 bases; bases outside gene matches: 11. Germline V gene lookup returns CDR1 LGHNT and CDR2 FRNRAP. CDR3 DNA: TGTGCTAGTGGAGATAACAGGGGGAGTTGGACTGAAGCTTTCTTT. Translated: CASGDNRGSWTEAFF.

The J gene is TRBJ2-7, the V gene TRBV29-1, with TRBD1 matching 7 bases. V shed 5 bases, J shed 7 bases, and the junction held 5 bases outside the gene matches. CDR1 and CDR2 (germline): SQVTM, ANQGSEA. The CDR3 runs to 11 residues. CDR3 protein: CSVNRGWEQYF. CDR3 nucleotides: TGCAGCGTTAACAGGGGCTGGGAGCAGTACTTC.

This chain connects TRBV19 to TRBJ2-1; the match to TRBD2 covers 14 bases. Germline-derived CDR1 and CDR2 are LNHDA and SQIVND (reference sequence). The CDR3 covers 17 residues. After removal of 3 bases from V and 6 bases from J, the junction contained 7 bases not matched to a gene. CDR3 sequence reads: CASSIGTSGSDTNEQFF. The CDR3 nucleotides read TGTGCCAGTAGTATTGGGACTAGCGGGAGTGATACCAATGAGCAGTTCTTC.

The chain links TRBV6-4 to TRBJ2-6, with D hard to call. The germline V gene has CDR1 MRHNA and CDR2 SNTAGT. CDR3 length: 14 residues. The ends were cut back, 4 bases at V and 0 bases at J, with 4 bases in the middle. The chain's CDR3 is CASSVGSGANVLTF. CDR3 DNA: TGTGCCAGCAGTGTCGGCTCTGGGGCCAACGTCCTGACTTTC.

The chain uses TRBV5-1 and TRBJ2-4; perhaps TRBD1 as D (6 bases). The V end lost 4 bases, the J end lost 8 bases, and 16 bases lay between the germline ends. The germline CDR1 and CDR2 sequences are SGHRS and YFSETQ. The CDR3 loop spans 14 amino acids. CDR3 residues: CASSQYRDRDIQYF. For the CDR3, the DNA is TGCGCCAGCAGCCAGTACAGGGATCGGGACATTCAGTACTTC.

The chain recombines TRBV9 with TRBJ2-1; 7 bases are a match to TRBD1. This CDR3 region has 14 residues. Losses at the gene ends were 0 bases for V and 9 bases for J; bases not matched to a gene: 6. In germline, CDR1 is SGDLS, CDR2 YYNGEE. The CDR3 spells CASSVGGQALEQFF. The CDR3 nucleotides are TGTGCCAGCAGCGTAGGAGGACAGGCTCTTGAGCAGTTCTTC.

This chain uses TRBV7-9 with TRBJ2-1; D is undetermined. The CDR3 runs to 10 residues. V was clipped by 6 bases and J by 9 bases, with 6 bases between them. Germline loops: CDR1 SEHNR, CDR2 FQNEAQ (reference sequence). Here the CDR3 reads CASSRAEQFF. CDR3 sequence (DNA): TGTGCCAGCAGTAGGGCTGAGCAGTTCTTC.

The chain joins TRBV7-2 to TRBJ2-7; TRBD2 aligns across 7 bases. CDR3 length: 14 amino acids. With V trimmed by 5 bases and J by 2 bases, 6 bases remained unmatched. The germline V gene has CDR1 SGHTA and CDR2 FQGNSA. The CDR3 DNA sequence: TGTGCCAGCAGCCCCGGGGGGTACCCCTACGAGCAGTACTTC. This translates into CASSPGGYPYEQYF. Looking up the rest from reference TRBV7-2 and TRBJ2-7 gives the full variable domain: GAGVSQSPSNKVTEKGKDVELRCDPISGHTALYWYRQSLGQGLEFLIYFQGNSAPDKSGLPSDRFSAERTGGSVSTLTIQRTQQEDSAVYLCASSPGGYPYEQYFGPGTRLTVT.

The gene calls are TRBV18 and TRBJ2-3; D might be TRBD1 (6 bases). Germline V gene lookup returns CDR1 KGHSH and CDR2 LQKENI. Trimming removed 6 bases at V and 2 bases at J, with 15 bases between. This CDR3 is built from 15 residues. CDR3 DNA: TGTGCCAGCTCCGGTACAGGGATGACCACAGATACGCAGTATTTT. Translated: CASSGTGMTTDTQYF.

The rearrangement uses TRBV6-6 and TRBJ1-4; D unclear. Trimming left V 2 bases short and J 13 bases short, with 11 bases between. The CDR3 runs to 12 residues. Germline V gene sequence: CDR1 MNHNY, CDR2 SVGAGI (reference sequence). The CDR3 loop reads CASSYDRQRLFF. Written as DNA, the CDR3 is TGTGCCAGCAGTTACGATCGACAAAGACTGTTTTTT.

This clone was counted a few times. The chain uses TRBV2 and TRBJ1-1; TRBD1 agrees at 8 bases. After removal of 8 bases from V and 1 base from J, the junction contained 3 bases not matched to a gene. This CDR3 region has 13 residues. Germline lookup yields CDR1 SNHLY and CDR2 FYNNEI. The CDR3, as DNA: TGTGCCAGCGTGGACAGGGCGAACACTGAAGCTTTCTTT. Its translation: CASVDRANTEAFF.